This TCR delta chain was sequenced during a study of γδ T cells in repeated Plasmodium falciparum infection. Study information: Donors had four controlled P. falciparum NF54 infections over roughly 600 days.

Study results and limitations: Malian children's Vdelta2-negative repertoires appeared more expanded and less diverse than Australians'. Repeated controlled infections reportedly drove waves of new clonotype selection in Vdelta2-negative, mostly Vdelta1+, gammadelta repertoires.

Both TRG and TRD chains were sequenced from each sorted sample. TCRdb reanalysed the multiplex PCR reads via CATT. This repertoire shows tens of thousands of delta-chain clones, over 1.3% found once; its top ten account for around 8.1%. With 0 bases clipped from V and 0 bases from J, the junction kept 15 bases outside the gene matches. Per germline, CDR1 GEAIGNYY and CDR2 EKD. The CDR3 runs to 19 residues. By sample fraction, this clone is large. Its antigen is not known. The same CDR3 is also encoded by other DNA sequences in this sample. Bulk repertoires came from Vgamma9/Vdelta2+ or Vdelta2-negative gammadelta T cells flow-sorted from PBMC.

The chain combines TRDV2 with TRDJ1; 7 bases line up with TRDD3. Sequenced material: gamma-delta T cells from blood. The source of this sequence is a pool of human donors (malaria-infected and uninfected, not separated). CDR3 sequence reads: CACDTVGLGAHSYTDKLIF. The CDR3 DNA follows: TGTGCCTGTGACACCGTAGGGCTGGGGGCACATTCTTACACCGATAAACTCATCTTT.